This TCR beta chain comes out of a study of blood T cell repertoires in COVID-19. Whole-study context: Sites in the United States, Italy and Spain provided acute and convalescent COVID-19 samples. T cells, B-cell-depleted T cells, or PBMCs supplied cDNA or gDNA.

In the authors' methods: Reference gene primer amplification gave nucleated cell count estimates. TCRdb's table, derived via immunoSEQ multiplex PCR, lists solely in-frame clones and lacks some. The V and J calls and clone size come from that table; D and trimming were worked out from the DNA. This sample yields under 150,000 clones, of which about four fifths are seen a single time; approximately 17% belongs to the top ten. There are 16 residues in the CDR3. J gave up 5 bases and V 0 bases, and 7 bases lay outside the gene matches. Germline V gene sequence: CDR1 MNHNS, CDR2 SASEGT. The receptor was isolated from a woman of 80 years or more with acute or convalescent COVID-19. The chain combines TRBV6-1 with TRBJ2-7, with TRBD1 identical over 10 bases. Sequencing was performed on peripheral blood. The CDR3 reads CASSEALLGQGNEQYF. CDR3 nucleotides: TGTGCCAGCAGTGAAGCGCTTCTGGGACAGGGGAACGAGCAGTACTTC.